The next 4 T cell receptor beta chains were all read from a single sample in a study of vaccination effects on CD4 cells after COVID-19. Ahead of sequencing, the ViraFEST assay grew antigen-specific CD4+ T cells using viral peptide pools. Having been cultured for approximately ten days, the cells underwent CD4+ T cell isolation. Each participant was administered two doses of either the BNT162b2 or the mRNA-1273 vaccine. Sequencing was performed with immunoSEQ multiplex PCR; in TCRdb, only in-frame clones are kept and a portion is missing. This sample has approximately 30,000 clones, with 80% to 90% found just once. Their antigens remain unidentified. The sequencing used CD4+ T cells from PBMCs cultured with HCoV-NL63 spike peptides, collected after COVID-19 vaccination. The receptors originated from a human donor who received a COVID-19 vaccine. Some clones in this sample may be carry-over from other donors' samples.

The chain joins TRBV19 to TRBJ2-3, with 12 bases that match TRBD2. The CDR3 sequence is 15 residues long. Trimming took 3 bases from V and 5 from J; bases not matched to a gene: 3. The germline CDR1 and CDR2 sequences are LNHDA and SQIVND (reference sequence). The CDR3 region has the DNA TGTGCCAGTAGTATCCTAGCGGGGGGGCAAGATACGCAGTATTTT. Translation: CASSILAGGQDTQYF.

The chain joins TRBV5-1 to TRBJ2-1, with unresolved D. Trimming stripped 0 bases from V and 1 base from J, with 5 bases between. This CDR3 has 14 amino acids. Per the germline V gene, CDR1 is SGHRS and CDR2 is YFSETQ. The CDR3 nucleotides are TGCGCCAGCAGCTTGGGCAGTTCCTACAATGAGCAGTTCTTC. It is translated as CASSLGSSYNEQFF.

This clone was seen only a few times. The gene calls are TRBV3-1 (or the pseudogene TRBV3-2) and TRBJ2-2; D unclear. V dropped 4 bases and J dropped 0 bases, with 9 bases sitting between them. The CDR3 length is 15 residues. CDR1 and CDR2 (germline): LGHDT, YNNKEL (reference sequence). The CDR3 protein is CASSPDPANTGELFF. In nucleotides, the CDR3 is TGTGCCAGCAGCCCGGACCCCGCGAACACCGGGGAGCTGTTTTTT.

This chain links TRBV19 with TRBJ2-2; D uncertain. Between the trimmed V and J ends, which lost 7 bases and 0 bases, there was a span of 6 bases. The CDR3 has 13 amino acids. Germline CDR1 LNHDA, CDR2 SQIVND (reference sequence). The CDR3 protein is CASIWANTGELFF. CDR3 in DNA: TGTGCCAGTATTTGGGCGAACACCGGGGAGCTGTTTTTT.